The clone carrying this T cell receptor (beta chain) was observed a single time. These data belong to a study of cytomegalovirus exposure and HLA in healthy donors. The CDR3 is 16 residues long. CDR1 is MNHNS and CDR2 is SASEGT in the germline V gene. The V segment lost 4 bases and the J segment 1 base; nucleotides outside the gene matches: 3. Primers: 60 Vbeta forward and 13 Jbeta reverse. Data came from immunoSEQ multiplex PCR; TCRdb stores just in-frame clones and leaves some out. The repertoire holds about 130,000 clones, with around 84% as singletons. The chain carries TRBV6-1 and TRBJ2-2, with 10 bases matching TRBD2. Specimen: PBMCs. The clonotype originates from a woman aged 18-29 years in good health and CMV-seropositive. The CDR3 sequence: CASSGRLAGNTGELFF. In DNA, the CDR3 is TGTGCCAGCAGTGGCCGACTAGCGGGGAACACCGGGGAGCTGTTTTTT.